Reported below is one T cell receptor (beta chain). Germline CDR1 SGHVS, CDR2 FQNEAQ. The length of the CDR3 is 14 residues. V was clipped by 0 bases and J by 7 bases, with 12 bases between them. The sample originates from a study of blood T cell repertoires in COVID-19. Study overall: The analysed material was cDNA or gDNA that came from T cells, B-cell-depleted T cells, or PBMCs.

Here immunoSEQ multiplex PCR was the method, and the copy in TCRdb shows in-frame clones only, minus some. This repertoire shows 20,000 or so clones, almost 90% found once; its top ten account for around 10%. The chain is built from TRBV7-8 and TRBJ1-2, with TRBD1 as a possible D gene (5 bases). The receptor comes from a human donor in a cohort sampled during active COVID-19. Material for sequencing was peripheral blood. CDR3 coding DNA: TGTGCCAGCAGCTTAGCAAAGGGACTTTCTGGCTACACCTTC. Residues: CASSLAKGLSGYTF.